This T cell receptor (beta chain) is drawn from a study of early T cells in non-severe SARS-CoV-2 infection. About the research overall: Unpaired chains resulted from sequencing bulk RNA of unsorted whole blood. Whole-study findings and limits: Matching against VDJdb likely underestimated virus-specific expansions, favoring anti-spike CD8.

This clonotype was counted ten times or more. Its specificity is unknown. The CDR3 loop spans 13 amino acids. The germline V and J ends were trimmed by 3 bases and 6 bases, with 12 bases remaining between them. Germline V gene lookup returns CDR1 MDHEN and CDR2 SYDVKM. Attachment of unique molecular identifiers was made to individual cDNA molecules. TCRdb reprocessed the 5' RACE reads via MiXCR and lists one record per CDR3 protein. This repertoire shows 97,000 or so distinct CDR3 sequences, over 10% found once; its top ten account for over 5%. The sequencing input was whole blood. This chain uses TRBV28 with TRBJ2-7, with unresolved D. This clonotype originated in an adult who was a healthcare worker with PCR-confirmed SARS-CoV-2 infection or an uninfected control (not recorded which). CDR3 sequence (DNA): TGTGCCAGCAGTTTCCCGGGTTCTGGCGAGCAGTACTTC. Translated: CASSFPGSGEQYF.